This T cell receptor (beta chain) emerged from a study of OX40 agonist ivuxolimab in advanced cancers. Study information: Of the participants, 40% had some prior anti-PD-1, anti-PD-L1 or anti-CTLA-4 therapy, which was allowed.

V was cut by 0 bases and J by 0 bases, with 13 bases left in between. The CDR3 loop spans 16 amino acids. Germline-derived CDR1 and CDR2 are SGHKS and YYEKEE (reference sequence). The protocol was immunoSEQ multiplex PCR, while the TCRdb copy is restricted to in-frame clones and leaves out a portion. Of roughly 82,000 clones detected, 75% to 90% appear once; the ten largest clones hold around 0.84%. Overall study results and limits: Clonal expansion from baseline to week 6 occurred in both CD4+ and CD8+ T cells. The authors did not determine the antigen specificity of the expanded peripheral T cells.

As to this clone: Its target is unknown.

The V gene is TRBV5-5, the J gene TRBJ2-7, with D perhaps TRBD1 or TRBD2 (6 bases each). The receptor comes from an adult with an advanced solid tumor such as melanoma, head and neck, liver or kidney cancer. This specimen was CD4+ or CD8+ T cells sorted from blood, taken in a trial of the OX40 agonist ivuxolimab. CDR3 region: CASSLEGGQSSYEQYF. CDR3 nucleotides: TGTGCCAGCAGCTTGGAGGGAGGACAGAGCTCCTACGAGCAGTACTTC.